What follows describes a single T cell receptor (beta chain). Using immunoSEQ multiplex PCR, the repertoire was profiled, and TCRdb retains in-frame clones only, with some absent. The table shows 110,000 or so clones, with over 75% occurring only once. This sample was included in a study of T cell responses to AZD1222 COVID-19 vaccine. The length of the CDR3 is 16 residues. Germline loops: CDR1 LNHDA, CDR2 SQIVND (reference sequence). The trim removed 4 bases at V and 1 base at J, leaving 9 bases unmatched. The rearrangement uses TRBV19 and TRBJ1-1, with TRBD1 matching 7 bases. The source material was peripheral blood, sampled 28 days after the second AZD1222 dose. The TCR was taken from an adult who received the AZD1222 COVID-19 vaccine. This CDR3 reads CASSTPRQGRNTEAFF. DNA for the CDR3: TGTGCCAGTAGTACGCCTCGACAGGGTCGGAACACTGAAGCTTTCTTT.